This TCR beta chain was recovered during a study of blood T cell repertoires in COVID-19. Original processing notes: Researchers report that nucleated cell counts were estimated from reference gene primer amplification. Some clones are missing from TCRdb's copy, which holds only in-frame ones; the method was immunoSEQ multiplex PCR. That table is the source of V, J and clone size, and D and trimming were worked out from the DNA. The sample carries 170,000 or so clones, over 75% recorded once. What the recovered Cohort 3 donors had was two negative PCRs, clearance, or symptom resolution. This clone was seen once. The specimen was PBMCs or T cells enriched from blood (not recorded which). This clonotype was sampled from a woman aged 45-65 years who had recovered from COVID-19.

CDR3 coding DNA: TGTGCCAGCAGCCAGTCGACAGGAACTAGCACAGATACGCAGTATTTT. Protein: CASSQSTGTSTDTQYF. The chain employs TRBV3-1 (or the pseudogene TRBV3-2) and TRBJ2-3; tentative D call: TRBD1 (6 bases). There are 16 residues in the CDR3. Trimming left V 3 bases short and J 0 bases short, with 13 bases between. CDR1 is LGHDT, CDR2 YNNKEL, per germline (reference sequence).